The 29 T cell receptor beta chains reported below all come from one sample, sequenced in a study of shared clonotypes between healthy human individuals. Data came from immunoSEQ multiplex PCR; TCRdb stores just in-frame clones and leaves some out. In the table there are millions of clones, roughly 92% of which are singletons. The sequencing input was naive CD4+ T cells sorted from blood. Specified subset: CD45RA+ positively selected. The source of these receptors is a man in his late teens or twenties in good health.

The chain couples TRBV2 to TRBJ1-2; D is unresolved. CDR1 and CDR2 from the germline V gene are SNHLY and FYNNEI. The V gene lost 3 bases and the J gene lost 8 bases, with 10 bases spanning the gap. The CDR3 consists of 12 residues. The CDR3 region has the DNA TGTGCCAGCAGTGATTCGGGGAGGGGCTACACCTTC. Amino acid sequence: CASSDSGRGYTF.

Comment on this clone: Different DNA sequences within this sample yield the same CDR3. V usage is TRBV28 and J usage is TRBJ1-2; the D is unclear. Trimming stripped 7 bases from V and 3 bases from J, with 9 bases between. Germline V gene data show CDR1 as MDHEN and CDR2 as SYDVKM. The CDR3 has 12 residues. The CDR3 here is CASTALDYGYTF. The CDR3 bases are TGTGCCAGCACCGCTCTGGACTATGGCTACACCTTC.

A note on this clone: Other DNA sequences from this sample encode an identical CDR3 as well. The chain is built from TRBV5-1 and TRBJ2-5; D is ambiguous. Trimming took 0 bases from V and 4 from J, leaving 4 bases between them. This CDR3 has 12 amino acids. CDR1 and CDR2 (germline): SGHRS, YFSETQ. DNA of the CDR3: TGCGCCAGCAGCTTGGGTGTAGAGACCCAGTACTTC. It specifies CASSLGVETQYF.

The rearrangement joins TRBV4-1 to TRBJ2-5; no definite D call. V was shortened by 2 bases and J by 7 bases, with 14 bases between the two germline ends. In germline, CDR1 is MGHRA, CDR2 YSYEKL. This CDR3 is 14 amino acids long. CDR3 loop: CASSQRLVPGTQYF. The CDR3 nucleotides read TGCGCCAGCAGCCAAAGGCTAGTCCCTGGGACCCAGTACTTC.

The chain couples TRBV6-5 to TRBJ2-3; D may match TRBD1 or TRBD2 (6 bases each). The CDR3 is 16 residues long. V shed 6 bases and J shed 4 bases, with 20 bases lying between them. Germline-derived CDR1 and CDR2 are MNHEY and SVGAGI. The CDR3 reads CASSYIGGGGADTQYF. The DNA of the CDR3 is TGTGCCAGCAGCTACATAGGGGGAGGAGGCGCAGATACGCAGTATTTT.

V and J are TRBV6-5 and TRBJ2-7; tentatively, D is TRBD1 (6 bases). CDR1 is MNHEY and CDR2 is SVGAGI in the germline V gene. The CDR3 loop spans 14 amino acids. Trimming took off 4 bases at V and 0 bases at J, with 10 bases between the two ends. In DNA, the CDR3 is TGTGCCAGCAGTTCCCGGGACAACTCCTACGAGCAGTACTTC. This translates into CASSSRDNSYEQYF.

The V call is TRBV5-1, the J call TRBJ2-7; D not resolved. Germline CDR1 reads SGHRS; CDR2 reads YFSETQ. The CDR3 is 19 residues long. Trimming removed 0 bases at V and 0 bases at J, with 22 bases between. This CDR3 is CASSLGPYTVGSSSYEQYF. The DNA of the CDR3 is TGCGCCAGCAGCTTGGGCCCCTATACAGTCGGCTCCAGCTCCTACGAGCAGTACTTC.

The chain is built from TRBV30 and TRBJ1-1; D call uncertain. V was pared by 0 bases and J by 5 bases, with 13 bases between. From germline, CDR1 is GTSNPN and CDR2 SVGIG (reference sequence). The CDR3 has 14 residues. The CDR3 loop is CAWSVLLRRTEAFF. CDR3 DNA: TGTGCCTGGAGTGTACTATTAAGGAGGACTGAAGCTTTCTTT.

The chain uses TRBV19 and TRBJ1-2; TRBD1 matches at 8 bases. Germline CDR1 and CDR2: LNHDA and SQIVND (reference sequence). This CDR3 region has 14 residues. The V gene end was trimmed by 4 bases and the J gene end by 4 bases; junction bases not matched to a gene: 5. The CDR3 reads CASSTTGAGYGYTF. The CDR3 coding sequence is TGTGCCAGTAGTACGACAGGGGCGGGCTATGGCTACACCTTC.

The chain links TRBV5-1 to TRBJ2-7, with 7 bases that match TRBD1. CDR3 length: 14 amino acids. Losses at the gene ends were 4 bases for V and 0 bases for J; bases not matched to a gene: 4. Germline-derived CDR1 and CDR2 are SGHRS and YFSETQ. CDR3 region: CASSAGTASYEQYF. As DNA, the CDR3 is TGCGCCAGCAGCGCAGGGACAGCCTCCTACGAGCAGTACTTC. The complete variable domain, with remaining parts taken from reference TRBV5-1 and TRBJ2-7, reads KAGVTQTPRYLIKTRGQQVTLSCSPISGHRSVSWYQQTPGQGLQFLFEYFSETQRNKGNFPGRFSGRQFSNSRSEMNVSTLELGDSALYLCASSAGTASYEQYFGPGTRLTVT.

Points on this clone: The same CDR3 is also encoded by other DNA sequences in this sample. The chain employs TRBV7-9 and TRBJ1-1; maybe TRBD1 (6 bases). This CDR3 region has 14 residues. Germline V CDR1 and CDR2: SEHNR, FQNEAQ (reference sequence). V lost 5 bases and J 2 bases, leaving 12 bases between the germline ends. CDR3 DNA sequence: TGTGCCAGCAGCCCCAGGGGACCCAACACTGAAGCTTTCTTT. Residues: CASSPRGPNTEAFF.

The chain links TRBV6-1 to TRBJ2-7; 8 positions match TRBD2. The CDR3 length is 13 residues. J was trimmed by 6 bases and V by 4 bases; bases with no gene match: 5. Germline CDR1 MNHNS, CDR2 SASEGT. This CDR3 is CASSAREGGEQYF. The CDR3 DNA sequence: TGTGCCAGCAGTGCACGGGAGGGGGGCGAGCAGTACTTC.

The genes are TRBV7-6 and TRBJ2-1; 8 nucleotides line up with TRBD2. This CDR3 spans 16 amino acids. V lost 1 base, J lost 7 bases, and 9 bases stayed unmatched. Germline CDR1 is SGHVS and CDR2 is FNYEAQ. The CDR3 sequence: CASSLVYGGGRNEQFF. CDR3 DNA sequence: TGTGCCAGCAGCTTAGTATACGGGGGGGGCCGAAATGAGCAGTTCTTC.

The CDR3 DNA sequence: TGCAGCGTTGCGTTGGACATATTAATAGGCGAGCAGTACTTC. The encoded protein is CSVALDILIGEQYF. V gene TRBV29-1 combines with J gene TRBJ2-7, with D perhaps matching TRBD1 (5 bases). The V and J ends lost 4 bases and 6 bases respectively, with 19 bases between them. Germline lookup yields CDR1 SQVTM and CDR2 ANQGSEA. The CDR3 is 14 residues long.

The chain uses TRBV21-1 and TRBJ2-5; the D segment call TRBD1 is taken from the table without a DNA check. TRBV21-1 is a documented pseudogene. CDR3 length equals 13 residues. The CDR3 reads CASRDRGEETQYF. CDR3 coding DNA: TGTGCCAGCAGGGACAGGGGGGAGGAGACCCAGTACTTC.

This sequence joins TRBV6-1 and TRBJ1-2, with D hard to call. The CDR3 is 13 amino acids. Trimming shortened V by 2 bases and J by 4 bases, and 8 bases separated the two germline ends. CDR1 MNHNS and CDR2 SASEGT come from the germline V gene. The CDR3 reads CASSENGAYGYTF. CDR3 DNA: TGTGCCAGCAGTGAAAACGGCGCCTATGGCTACACCTTC.

The chain uses TRBV7-9 and TRBJ2-7; 7 bases match TRBD1. V lost 6 bases, J lost 2 bases, and 7 bases stayed unmatched. This CDR3 spans 14 amino acids. In germline, CDR1 is SEHNR, CDR2 FQNEAQ (reference sequence). CDR3 region: CASRLTGAAYEQYF. In DNA form, the CDR3 reads TGTGCCAGCAGGCTAACAGGGGCCGCCTACGAGCAGTACTTC.

This chain uses TRBV6-1 with TRBJ1-5; D gene ambiguous. CDR1 is MNHNS, CDR2 SASEGT, per germline. V lost 0 bases, J lost 0 bases, and 12 bases lay in between. The CDR3 totals 17 residues. CDR3 sequence reads: CASSEAETSYSNQPQHF. In DNA form, the CDR3 reads TGTGCCAGCAGTGAAGCGGAAACGTCATATAGCAATCAGCCCCAGCATTTT.

As to this clone: The same CDR3 can be traced to other DNA sequences in this sample. This chain joins TRBV10-3 and TRBJ2-5, with no clear D. V lost 3 bases and J lost 1, with 9 bases in between. The length of the CDR3 is 14 residues. Germline-derived CDR1 and CDR2 are ENHRY and SYGVKD. CDR3 in amino acids: CAISESGSQETQYF. Written as DNA, the CDR3 is TGTGCCATCAGTGAATCGGGCTCCCAAGAGACCCAGTACTTC.

This rearrangement joins TRBV6-1 to TRBJ1-5; 10 nucleotides agree with TRBD1. The CDR3 loop spans 16 amino acids. Germline V gene sequence: CDR1 MNHNS, CDR2 SASEGT. V was pared by 4 bases and J by 5 bases, with 8 bases of the junction left unmatched. The CDR3 DNA reads as TGTGCCAGCAGTGCCTATCGACAGGGGGCGTATCAGCCCCAGCATTTT. It specifies CASSAYRQGAYQPQHF.

The chain combines TRBV6-5 with TRBJ1-1; D is uncertain. The germline V and J ends were trimmed by 6 bases and 1 base, with 9 bases remaining between them. The V gene's germline CDR1 is MNHEY and CDR2 SVGAGI. The CDR3 runs to 13 residues. In DNA, the CDR3 is TGTGCCAGCAGAAGATGGAGGAACACTGAAGCTTTCTTT. Protein: CASRRWRNTEAFF.

The CDR3 region is CASSMGLAPDTQYF. As DNA, the CDR3 is TGTGCCAGTAGTATGGGACTAGCCCCAGATACGCAGTATTTT. This chain uses TRBV19 with TRBJ2-3, with 9 bases aligning to TRBD2. The CDR3 runs to 14 residues. Germline V gene lookup returns CDR1 LNHDA and CDR2 SQIVND (reference sequence). With 3 bases clipped from V and 4 bases from J, the junction kept 2 bases outside the gene matches.

This clone came up once. V is TRBV19 and J is TRBJ1-2; 12 bases are a match to TRBD1. This CDR3 contains 14 residues. Germline V gene data show CDR1 as LNHDA and CDR2 as SQIVND (reference sequence). V lost 5 bases to trimming and J lost 8 bases; unmatched junction nucleotides: 6. The CDR3 is CASSPPGTGGGYTF. CDR3 DNA sequence: TGTGCCAGTAGTCCCCCCGGGACAGGGGGCGGCTACACCTTC.

The CDR3 nucleotides read TGTGCCAGCAGCCCGCGGGGGGGCATCTACGAGCAGTACTTC. It is translated as CASSPRGGIYEQYF. The V call is TRBV7-2, the J call TRBJ2-7; 9 nucleotides line up with TRBD2. The germline V gene has CDR1 SGHTA and CDR2 FQGNSA. The ends lost 5 bases at V and 3 bases at J; junction bases unmatched: 5. The CDR3 loop spans 14 amino acids.

The chain is built from TRBV5-6 and TRBJ2-2, with D tentatively TRBD1 (6 bases). The V gene lost 5 bases and the J gene lost 6 bases, with 11 bases spanning the gap. The CDR3 extends over 13 amino acids. Germline lookup yields CDR1 SGHDT and CDR2 YYEEEE. The CDR3 loop is CASRGQLAGELFF. Here the CDR3 DNA reads TGTGCCAGCAGAGGACAGTTAGCCGGGGAGCTGTTTTTT. Looking up the rest from reference TRBV5-6 and TRBJ2-2 gives the full variable domain: DAGVTQSPTHLIKTRGQQVTLRCSPKSGHDTVSWYQQALGQGPQFIFQYYEEEERQRGNFPDRFSGHQFPNYSSELNVNALLLGDSALYLCASRGQLAGELFFGEGSRLTVL.

The chain couples TRBV6-5 to TRBJ1-1; D remains unclear. The CDR3 totals 13 residues. V lost 6 bases, J lost 0 bases, and 8 bases lay in between. CDR1 is MNHEY, CDR2 SVGAGI, per germline. In nucleotides, the CDR3 is TGTGCCAGCAGACGGTGGGTGAACACTGAAGCTTTCTTT. Its protein product is CASRRWVNTEAFF.

The genes are TRBV10-2 and TRBJ2-7; the match to TRBD1 covers 9 bases. The CDR3 consists of 15 residues. J was trimmed by 1 base and V by 6 bases; bases with no gene match: 7. Germline assignment: CDR1 WSHSY and CDR2 SAAADI. The CDR3 DNA sequence: TGCGCCAGCAGCTCTCCGGGACAGGGATCCTACGAGCAGTACTTC. Translating gives CASSSPGQGSYEQYF.

The chain has TRBV25-1 and TRBJ2-1; TRBD1 matches 9 bases. Losses at the gene ends were 8 bases for V and 1 base for J; bases not matched to a gene: 6. Germline V CDR1 and CDR2: MGHDK, SYGVNS. The CDR3 covers 15 residues. CDR3 in amino acids: CASGHRGLSYNEQFF. The DNA of the CDR3 is TGTGCCAGCGGCCACAGGGGGCTATCCTACAATGAGCAGTTCTTC.

The chain combines TRBV7-2 with TRBJ2-1, with D hard to call. CDR1 is SGHTA, CDR2 FQGNSA, per germline. CDR3 length: 18 residues. V lost 0 bases and J lost 7, with 22 bases in between. This CDR3 is CASSLAYPNSRAANEQFF. CDR3 nucleotides: TGTGCCAGCAGCTTAGCATACCCCAATAGTAGGGCTGCGAATGAGCAGTTCTTC.